This T cell receptor (beta chain) was sequenced for a study of circulating CD8 cells and anti-PD-1 response in melanoma. Study as a whole: About 45% of the 13 patients had prior targeted therapy or immunotherapy; seven did not.

From live CD3+CD8+TCRalphabeta+ cells, four PD-1 and/or TIGIT subsets were sorted. This clonotype is termed large (0.1 to 1%). Its antigen remains unidentified. Regarding the study as a whole: No tumor material was available, so peptide assays assessed reactivity. At M1, fewer than 7% of TRB clonotypes appeared in multiple subsets.

Germline values: CDR1 LNHDA, CDR2 SQIVND (reference sequence). Trimming left V 3 bases short and J 6 bases short, with 8 bases between. This CDR3 is built from 13 residues. The QIAseq Immune Repertoire TCR panel built the libraries from around 15 ng of total RNA. MiXCR, run by TCRdb on the reads, gives a single entry per CDR3 protein. The table includes approximately 650 distinct CDR3 sequences, roughly 5.9% detected once. Sequencing used CD8+ T cells from PBMCs, obtained at baseline or after one month of anti-PD-1 therapy (not recorded which). The clonotype was recovered from a human donor with melanoma. This chain joins TRBV19 and TRBJ2-2; TRBD1 might be the D (5 bases). CDR3 residues: CASSMQGPGELFF. CDR3 nucleotides: TGTGCCAGTAGTATGCAGGGCCCCGGGGAGCTGTTTTTT.